The 14 T cell receptor beta chains listed next were all sequenced from one sample in a study of blood T cells in healthy people across ages. Combining a sample-barcoded 5' primer with a J-beta primer mix, a second PCR ran for roughly 7 to 12 cycles. TCRdb reprocessed the 5' RACE reads via MiXCR and lists one record per CDR3 protein. The table has around 700,000 distinct CDR3 sequences, about 25% seen once. This same sample was also taken into another study, of T cells of mothers and their children.

Sequenced input: blood. These receptors all stem from a boy aged 5-17 years in good health.

The J gene is TRBJ2-1, the V gene TRBV7-9; weak D call: TRBD1 (6 bases). The CDR3 loop spans 13 amino acids. CDR1 is SEHNR, CDR2 FQNEAQ, per germline (reference sequence). V was pared by 5 bases and J by 5 bases, with 10 bases between. The CDR3 nucleotides read TGTGCCAGCAGCCCCCAGGGGAACAATGAGCAGTTCTTC. Protein: CASSPQGNNEQFF.

This chain uses TRBV28 with TRBJ2-5, with TRBD2 matching over 8 bases. The end of the DNA aligns better with TRBJ2-1, so the J call may be wrong. Germline assignment: CDR1 MDHEN and CDR2 SYDVKM. This CDR3 contains 13 residues. In DNA, the CDR3 is TGTGCCAGCAGTAGAGCGGGGGCCCGCGAGCAGTTCTTC. Amino acids: CASSRAGAREQFF.

A few counts support this clonotype. The chain recombines TRBV9 with TRBJ1-2; 9 positions match TRBD1. Germline V gene data show CDR1 as SGDLS and CDR2 as YYNGEE. This CDR3 has 15 residues. After removal of 4 bases from V and 1 base from J, the junction contained 5 bases not matched to a gene. The DNA for the CDR3 is TGTGCCAGCAGCTTGTGGGACAGGGATAACTATGGCTACACCTTC. It yields the protein CASSLWDRDNYGYTF.

V gene TRBV6-2 or TRBV6-3 combines with J gene TRBJ2-5, with 9 bases fitting TRBD1. The CDR3 consists of 16 residues. V lost 5 bases to trimming and J lost 4 bases; unmatched junction nucleotides: 11. Germline CDR1 MNHEY, CDR2 SVGEGT. CDR3 sequence reads: CASSTHRGREGETQYF. The CDR3 coding sequence is TGTGCCAGCAGTACACACAGGGGGCGCGAGGGAGAGACCCAGTACTTC.

V gene TRBV7-2 combines with J gene TRBJ2-7; D remains ambiguous. CDR1 is SGHTA and CDR2 is FQGNSA in the germline V gene. There are 14 residues in the CDR3. Deletions cut 3 bases from V and 3 bases from J, with 12 bases between. For the CDR3, the DNA is TGTGCCAGCAGCTTGACCCCCAATCACTACGAGCAGTACTTC. The encoded protein is CASSLTPNHYEQYF.

The chain recombines TRBV6-6 with TRBJ1-2; no clear D. Germline V gene data show CDR1 as MNHNY and CDR2 as SVGAGI (reference sequence). The ends were cut back, 1 base at V and 8 bases at J, with 11 bases in the middle. The CDR3 has 13 amino acids. CDR3 DNA: TGTGCCAGCAGTTACTTCATCGAGGACGGCTACACCTTC. Amino acid sequence: CASSYFIEDGYTF.

This clonotype showed up just a few times. The V and J genes are TRBV29-1 and TRBJ2-7; D may correspond to TRBD1 or TRBD2 (5 bases each). Germline values: CDR1 SQVTM, CDR2 ANQGSEA. The CDR3 is 13 residues long. Trimming removed 4 bases from V and 5 bases from J, with 15 bases in between. The chain's CDR3 is CSVGGDRNDEQYF. The CDR3 DNA reads as TGCAGCGTTGGGGGAGACAGAAACGACGAGCAGTACTTC.

This clonotype came up a few times. This chain uses TRBV20-1 with TRBJ2-3; no clear D gene. Trimming cost V 2 bases and J 2 bases, with 11 bases left between them. Germline values: CDR1 DFQATT, CDR2 SNEGSKA (reference sequence). The CDR3 has 14 residues. This CDR3 is CSARLLLDTDTQYF. The DNA for the CDR3 is TGCAGTGCTAGACTCCTCCTAGACACAGATACGCAGTATTTT.

The chain links TRBV25-1 to TRBJ1-2; D uncertain. Trimming took 5 bases from V and 4 from J, leaving 11 bases between them. There are 13 residues in the CDR3. Germline assignment: CDR1 MGHDK and CDR2 SYGVNS. In DNA, the CDR3 is TGTGCCAGCAGTTCTTCAACCGTCTATGGCTACACCTTC. Residues: CASSSSTVYGYTF.

V gene TRBV12-3 or TRBV12-4 combines with J gene TRBJ1-2; D is possibly TRBD1 (5 bases). The CDR3 has 15 amino acids. V lost 4 bases to trimming and J lost 5 bases, with 17 bases between them. CDR3 sequence: CASSSQGTMAYGYTF. CDR3 sequence (DNA): TGTGCCAGCAGTTCTCAGGGTACGATGGCTTATGGCTACACCTTC.

This clonotype was recorded a few times. The chain carries TRBV10-2 and TRBJ1-1, with 9 bases fitting TRBD1. The CDR3 spans 14 residues. Trimming cost V 3 bases and J 8 bases; bases outside gene matches: 7. Germline CDR1 WSHSY, CDR2 SAAADI. As DNA, the CDR3 is TGCGCCAGCAGTGACTCGGGACAGGGATACGAAGCTTTCTTT. Its protein is CASSDSGQGYEAFF.

The CDR3 nucleotides are TGTGCCAGCAGCCCGCCCCCAGGGAACGGAACCTATGGCTACACCTTC. Residues: CASSPPPGNGTYGYTF. This chain uses TRBV7-9 with TRBJ1-2, with TRBD1 as a possible D gene (5 bases). This CDR3 contains 16 residues. CDR1 SEHNR and CDR2 FQNEAQ come from the germline V gene (reference sequence). The V end lost 5 bases, the J end lost 4 bases, and 20 bases lay between the germline ends.

This clonotype was seen more than once but under ten times. The CDR3 loop reads CASSDGTAYEQYF. DNA for the CDR3: TGTGCCAGCAGTGACGGGACAGCCTACGAGCAGTACTTC. The chain recombines TRBV6-1 with TRBJ2-5; TRBD1 matches at 7 bases. The J call may be in error: the DNA end matches TRBJ2-7 better. The CDR3 is 13 residues long. Germline V lookup: CDR1 MNHNS, CDR2 SASEGT.

The chain carries TRBV6-1 and TRBJ2-3; 7 bases are a match to TRBD2. The length of the CDR3 is 15 residues. Trimming at V came to 6 bases and at J to 2 bases, leaving 8 bases not matched to a gene. CDR1 is MNHNS, CDR2 SASEGT, per germline. The CDR3 region is CASSPGRLPTDTQYF. In DNA form, the CDR3 reads TGTGCCAGCAGCCCCGGGAGGCTACCCACAGATACGCAGTATTTT.